This TCR beta chain was retrieved from a study of T cells in Graves' hyperthyroidism and ophthalmopathy. Study conclusions and caveats: Ophthalmopathy was identified by the model a median around 6 months ahead of onset. Blood also contained most expanded thyroid clonotypes above 0.001.

This clonotype was seen more than once but under ten times. Its antigen is still unknown. CDR1 is SGDLS and CDR2 is YYNGEE in the germline V gene. V lost 2 bases, J lost 9 bases, and 17 bases lay in between. CDR3 length: 14 residues. RNA transcripts gave rise to amplified TCR beta CDR3 regions. A first-round RT-PCR of the TCR CDR3 used the HTBI primer set. TCRdb reanalysed the multiplex PCR reads using MiXCR and keeps one entry per CDR3 protein. Of about 350,000 distinct CDR3 sequences in the sample, 12% to 15% are singletons; the top ten hold around 32%. The TCR was taken from a woman aged 40 to 50 with Graves' ophthalmopathy. The specimen was blood. The rearrangement links TRBV9 to TRBJ2-5; TRBD1 is a possible D gene (5 bases). CDR3 region: CASSVRPGQGAQYF. The DNA of the CDR3 is TGTGCCAGCAGCGTTCGGCCAGGGCAAGGGGCCCAGTACTTC. Combining the CDR3 with reference TRBV9 and TRBJ2-5 gives the whole variable domain DSGVTQTPKHLITATGQRVTLRCSPRSGDLSVYWYQQSLDQGLQFLIQYYNGEERAKGNILERFSAQQFPDLHSELNLSSLELGDSALYFCASSVRPGQGAQYFGPGTRLLVL.